Listed below are T cell receptor beta chains from one sample, sequenced in a study of patients and donors after allogeneic stem cell transplantation. TCRdb reprocessed the RT-PCR reads with MiXCR, giving one entry per CDR3 protein. The data contain 7,500 to 10,000 distinct CDR3 sequences, approximately 5.9% of them singletons. The specimen sequenced was blood, either unsorted or a sorted T cell fraction (not recorded which). The receptors were sampled from a human donor who was either an allogeneic HSCT recipient or a stem cell or donor lymphocyte infusion donor (not recorded which). It is not recorded whose cells these are; they may come from a transplant donor. Both conserved end residues are part of each CDR3. Each record gives: D gene, clone size, V gene, J gene, CDR3 protein, CDR3 DNA. A D gene is named only where the DNA matches it firmly. The size field is filled for only some rows; it gives once, few, many or a size class.

d_call: .; clone_size: many; v_call: TRBV5-1; j_call: TRBJ1-2; cdr3_aa: CASSLGAGGDGYTF; cdr3_nt: TGCGCCAGCAGCTTGGGTGCAGGAGGGGATGGCTACACCTTC
d_call: .; clone_size: many; v_call: TRBV6-6; j_call: TRBJ2-7; cdr3_aa: CASSYSNAEQYF; cdr3_nt: TGTGCCAGCAGTTACTCGAATGCCGAGCAGTACTTC
d_call: .; clone_size: many; v_call: TRBV28; j_call: TRBJ1-5; cdr3_aa: CASTPLGRSSNQPQHF; cdr3_nt: TGTGCCAGCACCCCTTTGGGCAGAAGTAGCAATCAGCCCCAGCATTTT
d_call: .; clone_size: many; v_call: TRBV7-2; j_call: TRBJ1-5; cdr3_aa: CASSRGTRVDQPQHF; cdr3_nt: TGTGCCAGCAGCCGAGGGACGCGGGTGGATCAGCCCCAGCATTTT
d_call: TRBD2; clone_size: few; v_call: TRBV7-9; j_call: TRBJ2-3; cdr3_aa: CASNIGLAGPDTQYF; cdr3_nt: TGTGCCAGCAACATCGGACTAGCGGGACCAGATACGCAGTATTTT
d_call: .; clone_size: .; v_call: TRBV6-6; j_call: TRBJ2-7; cdr3_aa: CASSYDSSYEQYF; cdr3_nt: TGTGCCAGCAGTTATGACAGTTCCTACGAGCAGTACTTC
d_call: .; clone_size: few; v_call: TRBV18; j_call: TRBJ2-7; cdr3_aa: CASSPNRNSYEQYF; cdr3_nt: TGTGCCAGCTCACCAAACAGGAACTCCTACGAGCAGTACTTC
d_call: .; clone_size: .; v_call: TRBV19; j_call: TRBJ2-7; cdr3_aa: CASSGGLIGYEQYF; cdr3_nt: TGTGCCAGTAGTGGGGGCTTAATCGGCTACGAGCAGTACTTC
d_call: .; clone_size: .; v_call: TRBV5-4; j_call: TRBJ2-3; cdr3_aa: CASSLVEGGTQYF; cdr3_nt: TGTGCCAGCAGCTTGGTCGAAGGGGGTACGCAGTATTTT
d_call: .; clone_size: .; v_call: TRBV30; j_call: TRBJ2-1; cdr3_aa: CAWSVMGGLREQFF; cdr3_nt: TGTGCCTGGAGTGTCATGGGGGGTTTGCGTGAGCAGTTCTTC
d_call: .; clone_size: many; v_call: TRBV28; j_call: TRBJ1-1; cdr3_aa: CASQGNTEAFF; cdr3_nt: TGTGCCAGCCAGGGGAACACTGAAGCTTTCTTT
d_call: TRBD1; clone_size: few; v_call: TRBV6-2/TRBV6-3; j_call: TRBJ2-3; cdr3_aa: CASSYSGTGGTDTQYF; cdr3_nt: TGTGCCAGCAGTTACTCCGGGACAGGGGGCACAGATACGCAGTATTTT
d_call: TRBD2; clone_size: many; v_call: TRBV6-5; j_call: TRBJ2-7; cdr3_aa: CASSYFSGGNYEQYF; cdr3_nt: TGTGCCAGCAGTTACTTTAGCGGGGGGAACTACGAGCAGTACTTC
d_call: TRBD2; clone_size: few; v_call: TRBV27; j_call: TRBJ2-1; cdr3_aa: CASSLSGSSYNEQFF; cdr3_nt: TGTGCCAGCAGCCTCAGCGGGAGCTCCTACAATGAGCAGTTCTTC
d_call: TRBD1; clone_size: medium-sized; v_call: TRBV27; j_call: TRBJ2-3; cdr3_aa: CASSFTGQGPILGTQYF; cdr3_nt: TGTGCCAGCAGTTTTACGGGACAGGGGCCGATTTTGGGGACGCAGTATTTT
d_call: .; clone_size: many; v_call: TRBV9; j_call: TRBJ2-3; cdr3_aa: CASSEGFTTDTQYF; cdr3_nt: TGTGCCAGCAGCGAGGGCTTTACCACAGATACGCAGTATTTT
d_call: .; clone_size: .; v_call: TRBV19; j_call: TRBJ1-5; cdr3_aa: CASSIRSETGVLSNQPQHF; cdr3_nt: TGTGCCAGTAGTATAAGGTCCGAGACAGGTGTTTTGAGCAATCAGCCCCAGCATTTT
d_call: TRBD1; clone_size: many; v_call: TRBV12-3/TRBV12-4; j_call: TRBJ2-5; cdr3_aa: CASSLGQGAQETQYF; cdr3_nt: TGTGCCAGCAGTTTAGGACAGGGGGCACAAGAGACCCAGTACTTC
d_call: TRBD1; clone_size: few; v_call: TRBV25-1; j_call: TRBJ2-3; cdr3_aa: CASSSPGQGTDTQYF; cdr3_nt: TGTGCCAGCAGCTCTCCGGGACAGGGCACAGATACGCAGTATTTT
d_call: .; clone_size: many; v_call: TRBV20-1; j_call: TRBJ2-5; cdr3_aa: CSALTSQETQYF; cdr3_nt: TGCAGTGCCTTGACCAGCCAAGAGACCCAGTACTTC
d_call: .; clone_size: many; v_call: TRBV20-1; j_call: TRBJ1-5; cdr3_aa: CSARDALRGLGGNQPQHF; cdr3_nt: TGCAGTGCTAGAGATGCGTTGCGGGGGCTAGGAGGCAATCAGCCCCAGCATTTT
d_call: .; clone_size: many; v_call: TRBV6-5; j_call: TRBJ1-5; cdr3_aa: CASQNGWGQGSNQPQHF; cdr3_nt: TGTGCCAGCCAGAACGGATGGGGGCAGGGGAGCAATCAGCCCCAGCATTTT
d_call: .; clone_size: many; v_call: TRBV6-5; j_call: TRBJ1-4; cdr3_aa: CASSYSIGGASEKLFF; cdr3_nt: TGTGCCAGCAGTTACTCGATCGGGGGCGCGAGTGAAAAACTGTTTTTT
d_call: TRBD2; clone_size: .; v_call: TRBV7-2; j_call: TRBJ2-3; cdr3_aa: CASSLVTSGSGYTQYF; cdr3_nt: TGTGCCAGCAGCTTAGTTACTAGCGGGAGTGGTTATACGCAGTATTTT
d_call: TRBD2; clone_size: few; v_call: TRBV18; j_call: TRBJ2-1; cdr3_aa: CASSLRESGNEQFF; cdr3_nt: TGTGCCAGCTCACTGCGGGAGTCTGGCAATGAGCAGTTCTTC
d_call: .; clone_size: .; v_call: TRBV7-2; j_call: TRBJ2-5; cdr3_aa: CASSLRDKPETQYF; cdr3_nt: TGTGCCAGCAGCTTACGGGACAAACCGGAGACCCAGTACTTC
d_call: .; clone_size: .; v_call: TRBV19; j_call: TRBJ2-1; cdr3_aa: CASSMRPGAMVGNEQFF; cdr3_nt: TGTGCCAGTAGTATGAGGCCAGGGGCGATGGTAGGCAATGAGCAGTTCTTC
d_call: .; clone_size: few; v_call: TRBV2; j_call: TRBJ1-4; cdr3_aa: CASSEGVSGEQLFF; cdr3_nt: TGTGCCAGCAGTGAAGGTGTATCGGGGGAACAACTGTTTTTT
d_call: .; clone_size: few; v_call: TRBV10-2; j_call: TRBJ2-7; cdr3_aa: CATSTNAAYEQYF; cdr3_nt: TGCGCCACCTCGACTAACGCCGCCTACGAGCAGTACTTC
d_call: TRBD2; clone_size: .; v_call: TRBV6-5; j_call: TRBJ2-5; cdr3_aa: CASSPTGTSGTSVTQYF; cdr3_nt: TGTGCCAGCAGTCCCACCGGGACTAGCGGGACGTCTGTGACCCAGTACTTC
d_call: TRBD1; clone_size: medium-sized; v_call: TRBV28; j_call: TRBJ1-2; cdr3_aa: CASSPGTVLFGYTF; cdr3_nt: TGTGCCAGCAGTCCCGGGACAGTCCTCTTTGGCTACACCTTC
d_call: TRBD2; clone_size: few; v_call: TRBV5-4; j_call: TRBJ2-3; cdr3_aa: CASSPRGSTDTQYF; cdr3_nt: TGTGCCAGCAGCCCGCGGGGGAGCACAGATACGCAGTATTTT
d_call: TRBD1; clone_size: .; v_call: TRBV20-1; j_call: TRBJ2-3; cdr3_aa: CSATGGDTQYF; cdr3_nt: TGCAGTGCTACAGGGGGAGATACGCAGTATTTT
d_call: .; clone_size: many; v_call: TRBV12-3/TRBV12-4; j_call: TRBJ2-3; cdr3_aa: CASRRGGADTQYF; cdr3_nt: TGTGCCAGCAGGAGGGGGGGGGCAGATACGCAGTATTTT
d_call: .; clone_size: many; v_call: TRBV4-3; j_call: TRBJ2-3; cdr3_aa: CASSQDRRVTLTDTQYF; cdr3_nt: TGCGCCAGCAGCCAAGATCGGCGGGTAACCCTCACAGATACGCAGTATTTT
d_call: TRBD2; clone_size: .; v_call: TRBV27; j_call: TRBJ2-1; cdr3_aa: CASSLGLARYNEQFF; cdr3_nt: TGTGCCAGCAGTTTGGGACTAGCGAGATACAATGAGCAGTTCTTC
d_call: TRBD1; clone_size: large; v_call: TRBV27; j_call: TRBJ1-1; cdr3_aa: CASRPDRTTEAFF; cdr3_nt: TGTGCCAGCAGACCGGACAGGACCACTGAAGCTTTCTTT
d_call: .; clone_size: many; v_call: TRBV29-1; j_call: TRBJ1-3; cdr3_aa: CSVQWSSGNTIYF; cdr3_nt: TGCAGCGTACAGTGGTCCTCTGGAAACACCATATATTTT
d_call: .; clone_size: few; v_call: TRBV18; j_call: TRBJ2-1; cdr3_aa: CASSPRQGNNEQFF; cdr3_nt: TGTGCCAGCTCACCAAGGCAGGGGAACAATGAGCAGTTCTTC
d_call: .; clone_size: many; v_call: TRBV21-1; j_call: TRBJ1-1; cdr3_aa: CASSQDRARDTEAFF; cdr3_nt: TGTGCCAGCAGCCAGGACAGGGCTCGGGACACTGAAGCTTTCTTT
d_call: TRBD2; clone_size: few; v_call: TRBV7-3; j_call: TRBJ2-2; cdr3_aa: CASSAPGLERAGELFF; cdr3_nt: TGTGCCAGCAGCGCCCCGGGACTAGAGAGGGCCGGGGAGCTGTTTTTT
d_call: .; clone_size: many; v_call: TRBV7-9; j_call: TRBJ1-1; cdr3_aa: CASSWNEGEAFF; cdr3_nt: TGTGCCAGCAGCTGGAACGAGGGGGAAGCTTTCTTT
d_call: TRBD2; clone_size: many; v_call: TRBV18; j_call: TRBJ2-5; cdr3_aa: CASSPSGSGETQYF; cdr3_nt: TGTGCCAGCTCCCCCAGCGGGAGTGGGGAGACCCAGTACTTC
d_call: .; clone_size: many; v_call: TRBV5-1; j_call: TRBJ2-5; cdr3_aa: CASSSNGKETQYF; cdr3_nt: TGCGCCAGCAGCTCGAACGGTAAAGAGACCCAGTACTTC
d_call: .; clone_size: .; v_call: TRBV6-5; j_call: TRBJ2-3; cdr3_aa: CASSYGGALPDTQYF; cdr3_nt: TGTGCCAGCAGCTATGGGGGAGCGCTCCCAGATACGCAGTATTTT
d_call: .; clone_size: many; v_call: TRBV7-9; j_call: TRBJ2-3; cdr3_aa: CASSPGATDTQYF; cdr3_nt: TGTGCCAGCAGCCCGGGGGCCACAGATACGCAGTATTTT
d_call: .; clone_size: few; v_call: TRBV19; j_call: TRBJ2-1; cdr3_aa: CASSTPGGYNEQFF; cdr3_nt: TGTGCCAGTAGTACCCCTGGAGGGTACAATGAGCAGTTCTTC
d_call: .; clone_size: many; v_call: TRBV20-1; j_call: TRBJ2-7; cdr3_aa: CSARWVGTGSYEQYF; cdr3_nt: TGCAGTGCTAGATGGGTAGGGACTGGGTCCTACGAGCAGTACTTC
d_call: TRBD2; clone_size: many; v_call: TRBV10-3; j_call: TRBJ2-1; cdr3_aa: CAISPAEAGINEQFF; cdr3_nt: TGTGCCATCAGCCCAGCGGAAGCGGGGATCAATGAGCAGTTCTTC
d_call: .; clone_size: few; v_call: TRBV5-6; j_call: TRBJ2-5; cdr3_aa: CASSRPGETQYF; cdr3_nt: TGTGCCAGCAGCCGACCTGGAGAGACCCAGTACTTC
d_call: TRBD1; clone_size: many; v_call: TRBV5-1; j_call: TRBJ2-6; cdr3_aa: CASSWGQGIAGANVLTF; cdr3_nt: TGCGCCAGCAGTTGGGGACAGGGGATCGCTGGGGCCAACGTCCTGACTTTC
d_call: .; clone_size: many; v_call: TRBV12-3/TRBV12-4; j_call: TRBJ2-7; cdr3_aa: CASSPLGVQSYEQYF; cdr3_nt: TGTGCCAGCAGCCCCTTGGGGGTACAATCCTACGAGCAGTACTTC
d_call: .; clone_size: many; v_call: TRBV12-3/TRBV12-4; j_call: TRBJ1-1; cdr3_aa: CASSRTGTNTEAFF; cdr3_nt: TGTGCCAGCAGCCGAACAGGGACCAACACTGAAGCTTTCTTT
d_call: TRBD1; clone_size: few; v_call: TRBV18; j_call: TRBJ2-1; cdr3_aa: CASSPLPGTGLNEQFF; cdr3_nt: TGTGCCAGCTCACCCCTACCGGGGACAGGCTTGAATGAGCAGTTCTTC
d_call: .; clone_size: many; v_call: TRBV7-2; j_call: TRBJ1-2; cdr3_aa: CASSLGGAYGYTF; cdr3_nt: TGTGCCAGCAGCTTGGGAGGGGCCTATGGCTACACCTTC